This entry lists 22 T cell receptor beta chains sequenced from one sample in a study of cytomegalovirus exposure and HLA in healthy donors. Libraries were prepared by immunoSEQ multiplex PCR; TCRdb keeps only in-frame clonotypes and omits some of them. The sample lists 55,000 to 65,000 clones; roughly nine tenths were seen once. Sequenced material: PBMCs. These receptors came from a man aged 18 to 35 in good health and CMV-seronegative.

V usage is TRBV10-1 and J usage is TRBJ2-5, with a weak D call TRBD2 (5 bases). V was pared by 6 bases and J by 5 bases, with 25 bases between. Germline V CDR1 and CDR2: WNHNN, SYGVQD (reference sequence). CDR3 size: 17 residues. The CDR3 loop is CASREGLGHPPDETQYF. The CDR3, as DNA: TGCGCCAGCAGGGAAGGACTCGGCCACCCTCCGGACGAGACCCAGTACTTC.

The chain employs TRBV20-1 and TRBJ2-1; the D is unclear. Trimming stripped 5 bases from V and 7 bases from J, with 9 bases between. This CDR3 is 11 amino acids long. Germline V gene lookup returns CDR1 DFQATT and CDR2 SNEGSKA (reference sequence). The CDR3 is CSAPNGNEQFF. For the CDR3, the DNA is TGCAGTGCTCCTAACGGGAATGAGCAGTTCTTC.

J is TRBJ2-5 and V is TRBV29-1; TRBD2 aligns across 9 bases. The CDR3 covers 17 residues. Germline V gene lookup returns CDR1 SQVTM and CDR2 ANQGSEA. J gave up 5 bases and V 0 bases, and 13 bases lay outside the gene matches. The CDR3 reads CSVEDWVAGVGLETQYF. Here the CDR3 DNA reads TGCAGCGTTGAAGATTGGGTAGCGGGGGTGGGGTTGGAGACCCAGTACTTC.

The J gene is TRBJ2-3, the V gene TRBV7-3; 14 positions agree with TRBD2. Per germline, CDR1 SGHTA and CDR2 FQGTGA. V trimming: 2 bases; J trimming: 3 bases; junction bases outside the gene matches: 4. The CDR3 spans 17 residues. The CDR3 here is CASSLHGTSGSTDTQYF. CDR3 bases: TGTGCCAGCAGCTTACATGGGACTAGCGGGAGTACAGATACGCAGTATTTT.

The V call is TRBV5-4, the J call TRBJ2-1; the D gene is possibly TRBD2 (6 bases). The CDR3 runs to 15 residues. V shed 0 bases and J shed 4 bases, with 11 bases lying between them. Per the germline V gene, CDR1 is SGHNT and CDR2 is YYREEE (reference sequence). This CDR3 reads CASSLGDSGYNEQFF. CDR3 in DNA: TGTGCCAGCAGCTTGGGCGATAGCGGTTACAATGAGCAGTTCTTC.

This sequence joins TRBV29-1 and TRBJ2-1, with D possibly TRBD2 on 5 matching bases. Trimming stripped 6 bases from V and 4 bases from J, with 7 bases between. Per germline, CDR1 SQVTM and CDR2 ANQGSEA. This CDR3 has 11 amino acids. The DNA of the CDR3 is TGCAGCGTGAGGGAATACAATGAGCAGTTCTTC. Amino acid sequence: CSVREYNEQFF.

This sequence joins TRBV21-1 and TRBJ2-3; the table's TRBD1 call for D was not verified on the DNA. TRBV21-1 is a documented pseudogene. The CDR3 is 16 residues long. The chain's CDR3 is CASSTGQGKSTDTQYF. The CDR3 DNA reads as TGTGCCAGCAGCACCGGACAGGGGAAAAGCACAGATACGCAGTATTTT.

The V and J genes are TRBV27 and TRBJ2-3, with a weak D call TRBD1 (6 bases). The CDR3 is 15 amino acids. V was pared by 3 bases and J by 4 bases, with 14 bases between. Germline values: CDR1 MNHEY, CDR2 SMNVEV (reference sequence). Written as DNA, the CDR3 is TGTGCCAGCAGTTTCTACAGGGTTGTCCCAGATACGCAGTATTTT. This gives the protein CASSFYRVVPDTQYF.

This clone was seen just once. CDR3 region: CASSVKSGSYNEQFF. In DNA form, the CDR3 reads TGTGCCAGCAGTGTCAAGAGCGGGTCCTACAATGAGCAGTTCTTC. The chain combines TRBV6-4 with TRBJ2-1; possibly TRBD2 for D (6 bases). V was trimmed by 4 bases and J by 1 base, leaving 11 bases between them. The CDR3 runs 15 residues. The germline V gene encodes CDR1 MRHNA and CDR2 SNTAGT.

This chain uses TRBV2 with TRBJ2-1, with TRBD1 identical over 8 bases. The CDR3 extends over 13 amino acids. Germline V gene data show CDR1 as SNHLY and CDR2 as FYNNEI. Germline trimming cut 6 bases from V and 9 bases from J; bases unmatched to any gene: 7. The CDR3 coding sequence is TGTGCCAGCAGCCGGACAGGGTCGAGTGAGCAGTTCTTC. Residues: CASSRTGSSEQFF.

As for this clone: This sample also contains other DNA sequences that code for the same CDR3. The CDR3 reads CAISEGSYEQYF. DNA for the CDR3: TGTGCCATCAGTGAAGGGAGTTACGAGCAGTACTTC. The chain joins TRBV10-3 to TRBJ2-7; D might be TRBD2 (5 bases). Trimming stripped 3 bases from V and 4 bases from J, with 7 bases between. Germline V lookup: CDR1 ENHRY, CDR2 SYGVKD. This CDR3 has 12 residues.

The V call is TRBV7-3, the J call TRBJ1-1, with D hard to call. Germline CDR1 is SGHTA and CDR2 is FQGTGA. This CDR3 is 13 amino acids long. Trimming cost V 0 bases and J 7 bases, with 9 bases left between them. The DNA of the CDR3 is TGTGCCAGCAGCTTAACCGAGGCGGGTGAAGCTTTCTTT. Its protein is CASSLTEAGEAFF.

The chain is built from TRBV13 and TRBJ1-1; tentatively, D is TRBD1 (5 bases). The germline V and J ends were trimmed by 0 bases and 8 bases, with 7 bases remaining between them. The germline V gene encodes CDR1 PRHDT and CDR2 FYEKMQ (reference sequence). This CDR3 contains 12 residues. The CDR3 is CASSLGDSEAFF. The CDR3 DNA sequence: TGTGCCAGCAGCTTAGGAGACAGCGAAGCTTTCTTT.

The chain is built from TRBV7-3 and TRBJ2-2; D perhaps matches TRBD1 (5 bases). V was cut by 6 bases and J by 1 base, with 18 bases left in between. CDR1 and CDR2 (germline): SGHTA, FQGTGA. There are 17 residues in the CDR3. The chain's CDR3 is CASSAGRGSWNTGELFF. CDR3 nucleotide sequence: TGTGCCAGCAGTGCCGGTAGGGGTAGTTGGAACACCGGGGAGCTGTTTTTT.

The gene calls are TRBV30 and TRBJ2-2; a weak D match, TRBD1 (8 bases). V lost 4 bases, J lost 6 bases, and 18 bases lay in between. Germline CDR1 reads GTSNPN; CDR2 reads SVGIG (reference sequence). There are 15 residues in the CDR3. CDR3 region: CAWTTGEGEAGELFF. The CDR3 DNA follows: TGTGCCTGGACGACAGGGGAGGGAGAAGCCGGGGAGCTGTTTTTT.

The CDR3 sequence is CASSNGQLNTEAFF. The CDR3 DNA follows: TGTGCCAGCAGCAATGGACAGCTGAACACTGAAGCTTTCTTT. This rearrangement joins TRBV25-1 to TRBJ1-1; the D gene is possibly TRBD1 (6 bases). Trimming stripped 6 bases from V and 0 bases from J, with 11 bases between. The CDR3 contains 14 residues. Germline lookup yields CDR1 MGHDK and CDR2 SYGVNS. The whole variable domain, remainder taken from reference TRBV25-1 and TRBJ1-1, is EADIYQTPRYLVIGTGKKITLECSQTMGHDKMYWYQQDPGMELHLIHYSYGVNSTEKGDLSSESTVSRIRTEHFPLTLESARPSHTSQYLCASSNGQLNTEAFFGQGTRLTVV.

The chain combines TRBV6-5 with TRBJ1-5, with TRBD1 identical over 9 bases. Trimming cost V 6 bases and J 5 bases; bases outside gene matches: 2. Looked up from germline, CDR1 is MNHEY and CDR2 is SVGAGI. This CDR3 is 13 amino acids long. The CDR3 protein is CASRTGGDQPQHF. The CDR3 DNA follows: TGTGCCAGCAGGACAGGGGGTGATCAGCCCCAGCATTTT.

This rearrangement joins TRBV27 to TRBJ2-3, with 8 bases identical to TRBD2. CDR1 MNHEY and CDR2 SMNVEV come from the germline V gene (reference sequence). Trimming took 5 bases from V and 0 from J; bases not matched to a gene: 10. The CDR3 runs 17 residues. The CDR3 spells CASSPAGGRPSTDTQYF. CDR3 bases: TGTGCCAGCAGTCCAGCGGGCGGGAGGCCTAGCACAGATACGCAGTATTTT.

The table lists this clone with a few counts. The chain couples TRBV5-1 to TRBJ2-1; D remains unclear. Germline lookup yields CDR1 SGHRS and CDR2 YFSETQ. The CDR3 runs 13 residues. V lost 0 bases and J 5 bases, leaving 6 bases between the germline ends. As DNA, the CDR3 is TGCGCCAGCAGCTTGGCCGCGGACAATGAGCAGTTCTTC. It translates to CASSLAADNEQFF.

This chain joins TRBV5-4 and TRBJ2-3; 12 bases are a match to TRBD2. The junction had 3 bases not matched to a gene; V was cut back by 4 bases and J by 0 bases. CDR3 size: 16 residues. The germline V gene encodes CDR1 SGHNT and CDR2 YYREEE (reference sequence). In nucleotides, the CDR3 is TGTGCCAGCAGCCGCGGACTAGCGGGAAGCACAGATACGCAGTATTTT. It yields the protein CASSRGLAGSTDTQYF. The complete variable domain, with remaining parts taken from reference TRBV5-4 and TRBJ2-3, reads ETGVTQSPTHLIKTRGQQVTLRCSSQSGHNTVSWYQQALGQGPQFIFQYYREEENGRGNFPPRFSGLQFPNYSSELNVNALELDDSALYLCASSRGLAGSTDTQYFGPGTRLTVL.

The rearrangement joins TRBV18 to TRBJ2-1; 7 nucleotides line up with TRBD2. This CDR3 comprises 17 residues. Trimming removed 2 bases from V and 5 bases from J; junction bases left unmatched: 12. In germline, CDR1 is KGHSH, CDR2 LQKENI. CDR3 protein: CASSPTWEGPSNNEQFF. CDR3 DNA: TGTGCCAGCTCACCAACGTGGGAGGGCCCGTCGAACAATGAGCAGTTCTTC.

The V gene is TRBV19, the J gene TRBJ1-2, with D possibly TRBD1 on 5 matching bases. The CDR3 is 14 amino acids. Germline CDR1 is LNHDA and CDR2 is SQIVND (reference sequence). V lost 5 bases, J lost 7 bases, and 17 bases lay in between. The CDR3 DNA sequence: TGTGCCAGTAGTCTCAGAACCAGGGTTGGTGGCTACACCTTC. The encoded protein is CASSLRTRVGGYTF.